Sequencing of this TCR beta chain was carried out in a study of blood T cell repertoires in COVID-19 (dated by TCRdb to 2020 to 2022). As for the study more broadly: The collaborator samples originated in the United States, Italy and Spain and spanned the acute and convalescent phases of COVID-19. The prospective study material was composed of cDNA or gDNA derived from T cells, B-cell-depleted T cells, or PBMCs. Deeply sampled blood TCRbeta repertoires from subjects exposed to, actively infected with, or recovered from COVID-19 were included in the dataset. The repertoires were released in a freely available public database meant as a resource for research on the immune response to SARS-CoV-2. Samples came from the ongoing ImmuneRACE study (first 160 participants) plus 1,254 subjects from 6 global collaborators. Sample metadata almost always included a de-identified subject ID, COVID-19 status, age in years and sex. Where available, HLA class I and class II types were taken from metadata supplied by the sample provider and were not determined by assay-based typing. Study-wide findings and limitations: How much clinical and demographic metadata was included differed by source and by participant, and the metadata was provided uncurated.

TCRbeta CDR3 regions were amplified from genomic DNA using the immunoSEQ Assay, a bias-controlled multiplex PCR. Per the source publication's procedure: The number of nucleated cells in each sample was estimated by amplification of reference gene primers within the assay. Sequence reads were collapsed and filtered to measure the absolute abundance of every unique TCRbeta CDR3 rearrangement. For each sample, productive Simpson clonality was calculated by taking the square root of Simpson's diversity index across productive rearrangements. Held by TCRdb, this immuneACCESS table contains in-frame sequences only and omits some clones. Under half of the omission traces to an unresolved V gene where checked; the cause of the rest is unknown. V and J calls and clone size are given by that table; D and trimming were obtained from the DNA. The sample records about 300,000 clones, over 80% of which are singletons. The leading ten clones occupy less than 1.6% of the sample.

The CDR3 starts with the cysteine, ends with the phenylalanine, and has 14 residues. The DNA shown is the 42-base CDR3, in frame from base 1. Ends trimmed: V by 0 bases, J by 4 bases; bases unmatched to a gene: 2. Looking up the germline V gene yields CDR1 SGHRS and CDR2 YFSETQ. Regarding this clone: The target of this receptor is not known. Base qualities are missing; no much larger clone stands one base away.

Samples from volunteer blood donors who had recovered from COVID-19 were contributed by a second Seattle source. Each collaborating institution followed its own protocols to collect whole blood in K2EDTA tubes. Collaborator samples were shipped for TCRbeta analysis as frozen whole blood, isolated PBMCs, or DNA extracted from either sample type. The sequenced material came from peripheral blood. The chain is encoded by TRBV5-1 joined to TRBJ1-2, with 8 junctional bases fitting TRBD1. This receptor was identified in a woman in her 40s who had recovered from COVID-19. The nucleotide sequence is TGCGCCAGCAGCTTGGGACAGGGGTTCTATGGCTACACCTTC. This is translated as CASSLGQGFYGYTF.